One and the same sample provided the 30 T cell receptor beta chains below, sequenced in a study of blood T cell repertoires in COVID-19. The repertoire was sequenced with immunoSEQ multiplex PCR; TCRdb's copy has only in-frame clones and lacks some. The table records 63,000 or so clones, 85% to 90% of them present only once. The sequenced material came from peripheral blood. These receptors all come from a human donor in a cohort sampled during active COVID-19.

This chain links TRBV27 with TRBJ2-3; 12 bases line up with TRBD2. Germline values: CDR1 MNHEY, CDR2 SMNVEV (reference sequence). Losses at the gene ends were 3 bases for V and 0 bases for J; bases not matched to a gene: 7. The CDR3 loop spans 18 amino acids. CDR3 DNA sequence: TGTGCCAGCAGTTTCGTGATCGGACTAGCGGGAAGCACAGATACGCAGTATTTT. Translation: CASSFVIGLAGSTDTQYF.

DNA for the CDR3: TGTGCCAGCAGCGTAGAGTCAGGCCACTATGGCTACACCTTC. Its translation: CASSVESGHYGYTF. This chain uses TRBV9 with TRBJ1-2; D uncertain. From germline, CDR1 is SGDLS and CDR2 YYNGEE. CDR3 length equals 14 residues. The V and J ends lost 0 bases and 3 bases respectively, with 9 bases between them.

This rearrangement joins TRBV28 to TRBJ2-6; perhaps TRBD2 as D (5 bases). V lost 5 bases, J lost 1 base, and 12 bases lay in between. The CDR3 extends over 16 amino acids. Germline CDR1 reads MDHEN; CDR2 reads SYDVKM. The DNA for the CDR3 is TGTGCCAGCAGTCCCGAGGGCCTTTCTGGGGCCAACGTCCTGACTTTC. This encodes CASSPEGLSGANVLTF.

This chain uses TRBV24-1 with TRBJ2-2; D perhaps matches TRBD2 (5 bases). The CDR3 length is 15 residues. V lost 1 base to trimming and J lost 3 bases, with 8 bases between them. CDR1 KGHDR and CDR2 SFDVKD come from the germline V gene. In DNA form, the CDR3 reads TGTGCCACCAGTGATTTCGGGCGGGACACCGGGGAGCTGTTTTTT. Translation gives CATSDFGRDTGELFF.

The gene calls are TRBV3-1 (or the pseudogene TRBV3-2) and TRBJ2-1; 13 positions agree with TRBD2. The V segment lost 4 bases and the J segment 7 bases; nucleotides outside the gene matches: 4. Germline V gene lookup returns CDR1 LGHDT and CDR2 YNNKEL (reference sequence). This CDR3 is built from 15 residues. The CDR3 DNA reads as TGTGCCAGCAGCCCCGGACTAGCGGGAGATAATGAGCAGTTCTTC. This codes for CASSPGLAGDNEQFF.

The chain carries TRBV7-6 and TRBJ2-5; TRBD1 might be the D (6 bases). Germline V gives CDR1 SGHVS, CDR2 FNYEAQ. V lost 1 base, J lost 2 bases, and 11 bases lay in between. The CDR3 spans 15 residues. CDR3 DNA sequence: TGTGCCAGCAGCTTAGGGGGGCTTCCACAAGAGACCCAGTACTTC. Its protein product is CASSLGGLPQETQYF.

The genes are TRBV5-4 and TRBJ1-2; possibly TRBD1 for D (5 bases). The CDR3 covers 13 residues. Trimming removed 3 bases at V and 0 bases at J, with 6 bases between. CDR1 is SGHNT, CDR2 YYREEE, per germline (reference sequence). DNA for the CDR3: TGTGCCAGCAGCTCCAGGGCTAACTATGGCTACACCTTC. This encodes CASSSRANYGYTF. Full variable domain (missing parts from reference TRBV5-4 and TRBJ1-2): ETGVTQSPTHLIKTRGQQVTLRCSSQSGHNTVSWYQQALGQGPQFIFQYYREEENGRGNFPPRFSGLQFPNYSSELNVNALELDDSALYLCASSSRANYGYTFGSGTRLTVV.

This chain uses TRBV27 with TRBJ2-1, with 10 bases matching TRBD2. The CDR3 runs to 15 residues. Unmatched junction bases numbered 4, after V lost 3 bases and J lost 5 bases. The germline V gene has CDR1 MNHEY and CDR2 SMNVEV (reference sequence). The CDR3 reads CASSLGTSVDNEQFF. CDR3 in DNA: TGTGCCAGCAGTTTGGGGACTAGCGTTGACAATGAGCAGTTCTTC.

The rearrangement uses TRBV7-2 and TRBJ2-1; 7 nucleotides align to TRBD2. This CDR3 region has 14 residues. V lost 0 bases to trimming and J lost 7 bases; unmatched junction nucleotides: 3. Germline CDR1 and CDR2: SGHTA and FQGNSA. The CDR3 coding sequence is TGTGCCAGCAGCTTAGCGGGAGGGGTGAATGAGCAGTTCTTC. This codes for CASSLAGGVNEQFF.

The chain carries TRBV11-2 and TRBJ1-4, with 9 nucleotides matching TRBD1. Per germline, CDR1 SGHAT and CDR2 FQNNGV. Unmatched junction bases numbered 9, after V lost 5 bases and J lost 8 bases. The length of the CDR3 is 15 residues. The CDR3 DNA follows: TGTGCCAGCAGCGACACGGGACAGGGCGGCGAAAAACTGTTTTTT. Translated, it gives CASSDTGQGGEKLFF. Combining the CDR3 with reference TRBV11-2 and TRBJ1-4 gives the whole variable domain EAGVAQSPRYKIIEKRQSVAFWCNPISGHATLYWYQQILGQGPKLLIQFQNNGVVDDSQLPKDRFSAERLKGVDSTLKIQPAKLEDSAVYLCASSDTGQGGEKLFFGSGTQLSVL.

The chain joins TRBV21-1 to TRBJ2-7; the DNA was not used to check the table's D call, TRBD1. TRBV21-1 represents a pseudogene. The CDR3 covers 16 residues. The CDR3 DNA reads as TGTGCCAGCAAGGGGGGTGCAGGGGGCCCATCCTACGAGCAGTACTTC. This sequence encodes CASKGGAGGPSYEQYF.

The chain uses TRBV7-3 and TRBJ2-2, with TRBD2 identical over 7 bases. The CDR3 runs to 15 residues. Germline V gene data show CDR1 as SGHTA and CDR2 as FQGTGA. V lost 5 bases and J lost 0; bases outside the gene matches: 3. This CDR3 is CASSRGLPNTGELFF. The CDR3 DNA reads TGTGCCAGCAGCCGGGGACTACCGAACACCGGGGAGCTGTTTTTT.

This chain connects TRBV29-1 to TRBJ2-1; the D is unclear. The CDR3 extends over 11 amino acids. Germline values: CDR1 SQVTM, CDR2 ANQGSEA. Between the trimmed V and J ends, which lost 4 bases and 6 bases, there was a span of 7 bases. CDR3 residues: CSVASGNEQFF. DNA of the CDR3: TGCAGCGTTGCGTCGGGCAATGAGCAGTTCTTC.

For this clone: Additional DNA sequences in this sample encode the identical CDR3. The chain has TRBV5-6 and TRBJ1-4; no definite D call. V was shortened by 1 base and J by 7 bases, with 5 bases between the two germline ends. The germline gives CDR1 SGHDT, CDR2 YYEEEE. CDR3 size: 12 residues. The chain's CDR3 is CASSLYSEKLFF. CDR3 bases: TGTGCCAGCAGCTTGTACAGTGAAAAACTGTTTTTT.

The CDR3 loop reads CASSKGQGIADTQYF. The CDR3 nucleotides read TGTGCCAGCAGCAAGGGACAGGGTATAGCAGATACGCAGTATTTT. J is TRBJ2-3 and V is TRBV7-2, with 9 bases fitting TRBD1. This CDR3 is 15 amino acids long. Trimming took 5 bases from V and 4 from J; bases not matched to a gene: 7. The germline gives CDR1 SGHTA, CDR2 FQGNSA.

The gene calls are TRBV11-2 and TRBJ2-7; 12 nucleotides align to TRBD2. The J segment lost 6 bases and the V segment lost 4 bases, leaving 7 bases of the junction unmatched. Germline V gene lookup returns CDR1 SGHAT and CDR2 FQNNGV. This CDR3 is built from 15 residues. DNA for the CDR3: TGTGCCAGCAGCTCCCTAGCGGGAGGGCCTTCCGAGCAGTACTTC. It yields the protein CASSSLAGGPSEQYF.

The gene calls are TRBV28 and TRBJ2-1; D call uncertain. The CDR3 is made up of 13 amino acids. V dropped 6 bases and J dropped 2 bases, with 8 bases sitting between them. Germline V gene data show CDR1 as MDHEN and CDR2 as SYDVKM. The CDR3 region is CASSGGAYNEQFF. The CDR3 DNA is TGTGCCAGCAGCGGTGGAGCCTACAATGAGCAGTTCTTC.

This clone appeared a few times. J is TRBJ2-7 and V is TRBV3-1 (or the pseudogene TRBV3-2), with 9 bases matching TRBD2. The V gene's germline CDR1 is LGHDT and CDR2 YNNKEL (reference sequence). V dropped 0 bases and J dropped 3; count of bases not matched to a gene: 3. The CDR3 runs 15 residues. The CDR3 sequence is CASSQDSSGIYEQYF. The CDR3, as DNA: TGTGCCAGCAGCCAAGATTCTAGCGGGATCTACGAGCAGTACTTC.

Details on this clone: At one boundary the junction diverges from the germline segment, which might be a read error. V gene TRBV14 combines with J gene TRBJ2-7; D possibly corresponds to TRBD1 (6 bases). Looked up from germline, CDR1 is SGHDN and CDR2 is FVKESK. The CDR3 is 13 amino acids. CDR3 sequence: CASSQDWDTPCDF. CDR3 sequence (DNA): TGTGCCAGCAGCCAAGATTGGGACACCCCATGCGACTTC.

V gene TRBV19 combines with J gene TRBJ2-3; D perhaps matches TRBD2 (5 bases). The V end lost 8 bases, the J end lost 4 bases, and 13 bases lay between the germline ends. This CDR3 spans 13 amino acids. CDR1 and CDR2 (germline): LNHDA, SQIVND (reference sequence). This CDR3 reads CASGGQTADTQYF. The DNA of the CDR3 is TGTGCCAGTGGAGGTCAGACCGCAGATACGCAGTATTTT.

This chain links TRBV15 with TRBJ2-5, with 8 bases fitting TRBD2. This CDR3 spans 14 amino acids. With 8 bases clipped from V and 5 bases from J, the junction kept 10 bases outside the gene matches. The germline gives CDR1 LNHNV, CDR2 YYDKDF (reference sequence). The CDR3 protein is CATGPGRAPETQYF. The DNA of the CDR3 is TGTGCCACCGGTCCCGGGAGGGCCCCGGAGACCCAGTACTTC. Full variable domain (missing parts from reference TRBV15 and TRBJ2-5): DAMVIQNPRYQVTQFGKPVTLSCSQTLNHNVMYWYQQKSSQAPKLLFHYYDKDFNNEADTPDNFQSRRPNTSFCFLDIRSPGLGDTAMYLCATGPGRAPETQYFGPGTRLLVL.

The chain is built from TRBV30 and TRBJ2-3; 10 bases are a match to TRBD1. V shed 4 bases, J shed 6 bases, and the junction held 10 bases outside the gene matches. The CDR3 extends over 15 amino acids. Germline CDR1 reads GTSNPN; CDR2 reads SVGIG (reference sequence). CDR3 DNA sequence: TGTGCCTGGATCAACCGGGACAGGGGTGGTGATACGCAGTATTTT. It translates to CAWINRDRGGDTQYF.

The chain uses TRBV7-9 and TRBJ2-1; 13 nucleotides align to TRBD2. In germline, CDR1 is SEHNR, CDR2 FQNEAQ (reference sequence). The ends lost 3 bases at V and 8 bases at J; junction bases unmatched: 13. The CDR3 is made up of 18 amino acids. Written as DNA, the CDR3 is TGTGCCAGCAGCTTCCCGGGACTAGCGGGATTGCGAGGTGATGAGCAGTTCTTC. It specifies CASSFPGLAGLRGDEQFF.

V usage is TRBV27 and J usage is TRBJ2-7; TRBD2 aligns across 10 bases. This CDR3 is built from 16 residues. Germline CDR1 reads MNHEY; CDR2 reads SMNVEV (reference sequence). V was clipped by 3 bases and J by 4 bases; unmatched bases: 9. The CDR3 nucleotides read TGTGCCAGCAGTTTGGGGAGGGCTAGCGGGGGTTACGAGCAGTACTTC. The encoded protein is CASSLGRASGGYEQYF.

This clone was observed once. The chain has TRBV29-1 and TRBJ2-3, with TRBD2 matching 8 bases. V trimming: 7 bases; J trimming: 2 bases; junction bases outside the gene matches: 5. This CDR3 has 13 amino acids. Germline CDR1 and CDR2: SQVTM and ANQGSEA. CDR3 residues: CSASGWATDTQYF. CDR3 DNA sequence: TGCAGCGCTAGCGGGTGGGCCACAGATACGCAGTATTTT.

This chain connects TRBV10-3 to TRBJ2-5; 8 bases match TRBD2. The CDR3 sequence is 15 residues long. In germline, CDR1 is ENHRY, CDR2 SYGVKD. Trimming cost V 0 bases and J 3 bases; bases outside gene matches: 3. The CDR3 spells CAISESSGAKETQYF. The CDR3, as DNA: TGTGCCATCAGTGAGTCTAGCGGGGCGAAAGAGACCCAGTACTTC.

V and J are TRBV5-4 and TRBJ2-7, with 8 bases identical to TRBD2. The V gene end was trimmed by 1 base and the J gene end by 2 bases; junction bases not matched to a gene: 5. CDR1 SGHNT and CDR2 YYREEE come from the germline V gene (reference sequence). The CDR3 spans 15 residues. The CDR3 sequence is CASSLSTSGTYEQYF. DNA of the CDR3: TGTGCCAGCAGCTTGTCAACTAGCGGTACCTACGAGCAGTACTTC.

This rearrangement joins TRBV13 to TRBJ1-2, with unresolved D. In germline, CDR1 is PRHDT, CDR2 FYEKMQ (reference sequence). Trimming pared 2 bases from V and 8 bases from J, leaving 18 bases between. The CDR3 runs to 15 residues. The CDR3 region has the DNA TGTGCCAGCAGCTTATCTAACGTGAGGCGCGGCGGCTACACCTTC. This gives the protein CASSLSNVRRGGYTF.

The V gene is TRBV11-2, the J gene TRBJ2-1, with TRBD2 matching over 10 bases. The CDR3 is 17 amino acids. J lost 8 bases, V lost 1 base, and 11 bases had no gene match. Germline lookup yields CDR1 SGHAT and CDR2 FQNNGV. The CDR3 sequence is CASSLAASGSLIHEQFF. CDR3 nucleotide sequence: TGTGCCAGCAGCTTAGCGGCTAGCGGGAGTCTGATCCATGAGCAGTTCTTC.

This clone occurred a few times. The chain uses TRBV19 and TRBJ1-5; 8 nucleotides match TRBD1. Germline V gives CDR1 LNHDA, CDR2 SQIVND (reference sequence). The ends lost 5 bases at V and 3 bases at J; junction bases unmatched: 3. CDR3 length: 14 amino acids. CDR3 sequence reads: CASSLDRVNQPQHF. Here the CDR3 DNA reads TGTGCCAGTAGTTTGGACAGGGTCAATCAGCCCCAGCATTTT.